A single sample gave rise to the 14 T cell receptor beta chains below, sequenced in a study of blood T cell repertoires in COVID-19. Data came from immunoSEQ multiplex PCR; TCRdb stores just in-frame clones and leaves some out. Here the sample spans under 4,500 clones, roughly 80% being singletons. Specimen: peripheral blood. These receptors all come from a human donor with active or convalescent COVID-19. The donor label of this sample is uncertain.

The CDR3 region has the DNA TGTGCCAGCAGCTTCGCGTCGACAGGGGCTGAAGCTTTCTTT. The encoded protein is CASSFASTGAEAFF. The chain recombines TRBV7-9 with TRBJ1-1, with 8 bases aligning to TRBD1. CDR3 length: 14 residues. Germline-derived CDR1 and CDR2 are SEHNR and FQNEAQ (reference sequence). V gave up 3 bases and J gave up 6 bases; unmatched junction bases: 6.

This chain joins TRBV11-2 and TRBJ2-7; D might be TRBD2 (7 bases). Germline V lookup: CDR1 SGHAT, CDR2 FQNNGV. The V and J ends lost 5 bases and 6 bases respectively, with 17 bases between them. The CDR3 totals 14 residues. This CDR3 is CASSPGGLVAEQYF. In DNA, the CDR3 is TGTGCCAGCAGCCCCGGGGGGCTAGTTGCCGAGCAGTACTTC.

V usage is TRBV29-1 and J usage is TRBJ1-1; TRBD1 matches at 7 bases. The CDR3 has 13 amino acids. The V and J ends lost 6 bases and 0 bases, in that order; junction bases with no gene match: 4. Germline lookup yields CDR1 SQVTM and CDR2 ANQGSEA. CDR3 sequence (DNA): TGCAGCGTCTTGACAGGGATGAACACTGAAGCTTTCTTT. This translates into CSVLTGMNTEAFF.

The chain carries TRBV6-5 and TRBJ1-1; maybe TRBD1 (6 bases). Germline lookup yields CDR1 MNHEY and CDR2 SVGAGI. Trimming left V 6 bases short and J 2 bases short, with 16 bases between. There are 15 residues in the CDR3. The CDR3, as DNA: TGTGCCAGCAGACGGTCCCGGGACACAAACACTGAAGCTTTCTTT. It is translated as CASRRSRDTNTEAFF.

The J gene is TRBJ2-7, the V gene TRBV18; tentative D call: TRBD2 (5 bases). The CDR3 sequence is 16 residues long. Trimming removed 0 bases at V and 1 base at J, with 13 bases between. Germline V gene data show CDR1 as KGHSH and CDR2 as LQKENI. The CDR3 sequence is CASSPPKGVKSYEQYF. The CDR3, as DNA: TGTGCCAGCTCACCACCTAAGGGAGTAAAGTCCTACGAGCAGTACTTC.

This rearrangement joins TRBV20-1 to TRBJ2-3, with 8 bases that match TRBD2. The CDR3 runs 15 residues. V lost 3 bases, J lost 7 bases, and 12 bases stayed unmatched. CDR1 DFQATT and CDR2 SNEGSKA come from the germline V gene (reference sequence). In DNA, the CDR3 is TGCAGTGCTAGTTGGGGACTAGGGAGATCATATACGCAGTATTTT. This translates into CSASWGLGRSYTQYF.

The chain uses TRBV2 and TRBJ2-5; possibly TRBD2 for D (6 bases). V lost 5 bases and J lost 5, with 21 bases in between. The CDR3 contains 16 residues. The V gene's germline CDR1 is SNHLY and CDR2 FYNNEI. The CDR3 reads CASSFGGQGGMETQYF. The CDR3 DNA is TGTGCCAGCAGTTTCGGGGGTCAGGGAGGTATGGAGACCCAGTACTTC.

Only a few counts were recorded for this clone. This chain connects TRBV7-8 to TRBJ1-1; no reliable D call. In germline, CDR1 is SGHVS, CDR2 FQNEAQ. Trimming cost V 4 bases and J 0 bases, with 6 bases left between them. The CDR3 is made up of 13 amino acids. CDR3 in amino acids: CASSYTLNTEAFF. In nucleotides, the CDR3 is TGTGCCAGCAGCTACACACTGAACACTGAAGCTTTCTTT.

The chain couples TRBV30 to TRBJ1-5; D call uncertain. The CDR3 sequence is 16 residues long. Trimming stripped 2 bases from V and 0 bases from J, with 14 bases between. CDR1 and CDR2 (germline): GTSNPN, SVGIG (reference sequence). The CDR3, as DNA: TGTGCCTGGAGTCGTACAGACGTTCCTAGCAATCAGCCCCAGCATTTT. Its protein is CAWSRTDVPSNQPQHF.

Only a few counts were recorded for this clone. The CDR3 DNA is TGTGCCAGTAGTCCTACCTATACAACTAATGAAAAACTGTTTTTT. Protein product: CASSPTYTTNEKLFF. V and J are TRBV19 and TRBJ1-4; D remains unclear. The V gene's germline CDR1 is LNHDA and CDR2 SQIVND (reference sequence). CDR3 length equals 15 residues. V shed 5 bases and J shed 0 bases, with 10 bases lying between them. The variable domain in full, completed from reference TRBV19 and TRBJ1-4, reads DGGITQSPKYLFRKEGQNVTLSCEQNLNHDAMYWYRQDPGQGLRLIYYSQIVNDFQKGDIAEGYSVSREKKESFPLTVTSAQKNPTAFYLCASSPTYTTNEKLFFGSGTQLSVL.

The chain's CDR3 is CASSLPTREQYF. As DNA, the CDR3 is TGCGCCAGCAGCCTACCAACGCGGGAGCAGTACTTC. V is TRBV5-1 and J is TRBJ2-7; D gene ambiguous. The CDR3 is made up of 12 amino acids. CDR1 SGHRS and CDR2 YFSETQ come from the germline V gene. Trimming left V 4 bases short and J 7 bases short, with 12 bases between.

This sequence joins TRBV24-1 and TRBJ2-7; the D gene is possibly TRBD2 (5 bases). V shed 5 bases and J shed 6 bases, with 10 bases lying between them. Looked up from germline, CDR1 is KGHDR and CDR2 is SFDVKD. The CDR3 totals 12 residues. Written as DNA, the CDR3 is TGTGCCACCAGTGCGGAGGCGGGCGAGCAGTACTTC. Translation gives CATSAEAGEQYF.

This chain links TRBV6-5 with TRBJ2-7, with D possibly matching TRBD2 (6 bases). V lost 7 bases to trimming and J lost 3 bases, with 13 bases between them. The CDR3 loop spans 13 amino acids. CDR1 MNHEY and CDR2 SVGAGI come from the germline V gene. In DNA, the CDR3 is TGTGCCAGCACCCGGAGGGGAAGCTACGAGCAGTACTTC. Protein sequence: CASTRRGSYEQYF.

V gene TRBV19 combines with J gene TRBJ1-4; TRBD1 aligns across 7 bases. This CDR3 has 16 amino acids. The V segment lost 5 bases and the J segment 4 bases; nucleotides outside the gene matches: 10. The germline CDR1 and CDR2 sequences are LNHDA and SQIVND (reference sequence). Here the CDR3 reads CASSSSVGTVNEKLFF. CDR3 sequence (DNA): TGTGCCAGTAGTTCCTCGGTAGGGACAGTTAATGAAAAACTGTTTTTT.